Listed below are T cell receptor beta chains from one sample, sequenced in a study of cytomegalovirus exposure and HLA in healthy donors. TCRdb's table, derived via immunoSEQ multiplex PCR, lists solely in-frame clones and lacks some. The sample shows about 150,000 clones, around 78% of them seen only once. Source material: PBMCs. The receptor source for this set is a woman aged 50 to 60 in good health and CMV-seropositive. The CDR3 runs from the conserved cysteine through the conserved F or W. The D gene is left open where the match is weak. Clone sizes are given selectively: once, few, many, or a class where the clone is expanded.

TRBV5-1	-	TRBD1	TRBJ2-4	TGCGCCAGCAGCTCGGGACAGGGGGAGTGGGCTCAGGACATTCAGTACTTC	CASSSGQGEWAQDIQYF
TRBV19	-	-	TRBJ1-1	TGTGCCAGTAGAGAGCGGCAGACTGAAGCTTTCTTT	CASRERQTEAFF
TRBV10-3	-	TRBD1	TRBJ2-5	TGTGCCATCTCAGGCTGGGACAGGAGGGAGACCCAGTACTTC	CAISGWDRRETQYF
TRBV11-3	-	-	TRBJ1-1	TGTGCCAGCAGCTCACAGTTGAACACTGAAGCTTTCTTT	CASSSQLNTEAFF
TRBV25-1	-	-	TRBJ1-5	TGTGCCAGCAGTGGCGGACACAATCAGCCCCAGCATTTT	CASSGGHNQPQHF
TRBV5-1	-	-	TRBJ1-2	TGCGCCAGCAGCTCGCTACAGGGTGGGTATGGCTACACCTTC	CASSSLQGGYGYTF
TRBV19	few	-	TRBJ1-1	TGTGCCAGTAATGGCGGCGAAGCTTTCTTT	CASNGGEAFF
TRBV29-1	-	TRBD1	TRBJ1-2	TGCAGCTCCTACGGACAGGGAACCTATGGCTACACCTTC	CSSYGQGTYGYTF
TRBV10-2	few	-	TRBJ2-4	TGCGCCAGCATTTCGGAGTTAGCCAAAAACATTCAGTACTTC	CASISELAKNIQYF
TRBV15	-	TRBD2	TRBJ2-1	TGTGCCACCAGCAGAGATCCCCGGGGCGGGGGGGACAATGAGCAGTTCTTC	CATSRDPRGGGDNEQFF
TRBV7-8	-	TRBD2	TRBJ2-3	TGTGCCAGCACCTCCCCCAGCGGGGGTGTCTCAGATACGCAGTATTTT	CASTSPSGGVSDTQYF
TRBV5-1	-	TRBD1	TRBJ2-1	TGCGCCAGCAGCTCGACAGGGGGCGGTCGAGTCTATGAGCAGTTCTTC	CASSSTGGGRVYEQFF
TRBV11-2	few	-	TRBJ1-5	TGTGCCAGCAGCTTAAACTCTCTCAATCAGCCCCAGCATTTT	CASSLNSLNQPQHF
TRBV27	-	TRBD1	TRBJ2-7	TGTGCCAGCAGTCTTGACAGGGGCGAGCAGTACTTC	CASSLDRGEQYF
TRBV13	-	TRBD2	TRBJ2-7	TGTGCCAGCGGCTCCCGTGGGACTAGCGGGGGGCCCTACGAGCAGTACTTC	CASGSRGTSGGPYEQYF
TRBV7-9	-	TRBD1	TRBJ1-3	TGTGCCAGCCATGGGACAGTCGGAAACACCATATATTTT	CASHGTVGNTIYF
TRBV29-1	few	-	TRBJ1-2	TGCAGCGTTGAAAAACAGGTGACCTATGGCTACACCTTC	CSVEKQVTYGYTF